Listed below are T cell receptor beta chains from one sample, sequenced in a study of cytomegalovirus exposure and HLA in healthy donors. The table came from immunoSEQ multiplex PCR; TCRdb's copy has only in-frame clones and leaves some out. In the table there are roughly 120,000 clones, more than 80% of which are singletons. Sequencing used PBMCs. The receptors derive from a man younger than 40 in good health and CMV-seronegative. The CDR3 runs from the conserved cysteine through the conserved F or W. Each record gives: clone size, V gene, J gene, D gene, CDR3 DNA, CDR3 protein. D genes are given only for firm matches. Rows give clone size only sometimes, using once, few, many, or a class for an expanded clone.

abundance: NA; v_gene: TRBV7-2; j_gene: TRBJ2-7; d_gene: TRBD2; CDR3nt: TGTGCCAGCAGCACCCCTCTGACTAGCGGGTCCTCCTACGAGCAGTACTTC; CDR3aa: CASSTPLTSGSSYEQYF
abundance: NA; v_gene: TRBV7-9; j_gene: TRBJ2-7; d_gene: TRBD2; CDR3nt: TGTGCCAGCAGCTCCAGTAGCGGGTGGGGCGAGCAGTACTTC; CDR3aa: CASSSSSGWGEQYF
abundance: once; v_gene: TRBV6-1; j_gene: TRBJ1-1; d_gene: NA; CDR3nt: TGTGCCAGCAGTGGAGTGGGGGGGACTGAAGCTTTCTTT; CDR3aa: CASSGVGGTEAFF
abundance: NA; v_gene: TRBV7-2; j_gene: TRBJ2-5; d_gene: TRBD2; CDR3nt: TGTGCCAGCAGCTTAGGTCTAGCGGGAGGTCTGGAGACCCAGTACTTC; CDR3aa: CASSLGLAGGLETQYF
abundance: NA; v_gene: TRBV6-1; j_gene: TRBJ2-7; d_gene: NA; CDR3nt: TGTGCCAGCAGTGATTATGTCGGACAGAACTACGAGCAGTACTTC; CDR3aa: CASSDYVGQNYEQYF
abundance: NA; v_gene: TRBV7-9; j_gene: TRBJ2-1; d_gene: NA; CDR3nt: TGTGCCAGCAGGGCGGCTTTCCGGGGGAGCTCCTACAATGAGCAGTTCTTC; CDR3aa: CASRAAFRGSSYNEQFF
abundance: NA; v_gene: TRBV13; j_gene: TRBJ2-5; d_gene: NA; CDR3nt: TGTGCCAGCAGCACGGACGGGGGGCTCCAAGAGACCCAGTACTTC; CDR3aa: CASSTDGGLQETQYF
abundance: NA; v_gene: TRBV15; j_gene: TRBJ2-6; d_gene: TRBD2; CDR3nt: TGTGCCACCAGCGCGGGAGCTGGGGCCAACGTCCTGACTTTC; CDR3aa: CATSAGAGANVLTF
abundance: NA; v_gene: TRBV19; j_gene: TRBJ2-7; d_gene: NA; CDR3nt: TGTGCCAGTAGTATGGAGGGACTTGAGCAGTACTTC; CDR3aa: CASSMEGLEQYF
abundance: NA; v_gene: TRBV6-4; j_gene: TRBJ1-3; d_gene: TRBD1; CDR3nt: TGTGCCGGCTACCGGGACAGAAAGATTGAGAGCTCTGGAAACACCATATATTTT; CDR3aa: CAGYRDRKIESSGNTIYF
abundance: NA; v_gene: TRBV2; j_gene: TRBJ1-1; d_gene: TRBD1; CDR3nt: TGTGCCAGCAGTGTACAGGGGGCCTTCACTGAAGCTTTCTTT; CDR3aa: CASSVQGAFTEAFF
abundance: NA; v_gene: TRBV7-8; j_gene: TRBJ2-3; d_gene: NA; CDR3nt: TGTGCCAGCAGCCCAGAAACAGATACGCAGTATTTT; CDR3aa: CASSPETDTQYF
abundance: NA; v_gene: TRBV9; j_gene: TRBJ2-1; d_gene: NA; CDR3nt: TGTGCCAGCAGCGAACTGGGGCTTTTCAATGAGCAGTTCTTC; CDR3aa: CASSELGLFNEQFF
abundance: NA; v_gene: TRBV5-1; j_gene: TRBJ2-1; d_gene: NA; CDR3nt: TGCGCCAGCAGCTTGTCGGGATCCTACAATGAGCAGTTCTTC; CDR3aa: CASSLSGSYNEQFF
abundance: NA; v_gene: TRBV11-3; j_gene: TRBJ2-7; d_gene: NA; CDR3nt: TGTGCCAGCAGCTTAGCTTACAGCAAAACCTACGAGCAGTACTTC; CDR3aa: CASSLAYSKTYEQYF
abundance: NA; v_gene: TRBV19; j_gene: TRBJ2-2; d_gene: TRBD1; CDR3nt: TGTGCCAGTACCGCCTTACTAGGGACAGGCTACACCGGGGAGCTGTTTTTT; CDR3aa: CASTALLGTGYTGELFF
abundance: NA; v_gene: TRBV5-6; j_gene: TRBJ1-2; d_gene: TRBD1; CDR3nt: TGTGCCAGCAGCGGAATCAGGGGGATTCGGGGCTACCCCTTC; CDR3aa: CASSGIRGIRGYPF